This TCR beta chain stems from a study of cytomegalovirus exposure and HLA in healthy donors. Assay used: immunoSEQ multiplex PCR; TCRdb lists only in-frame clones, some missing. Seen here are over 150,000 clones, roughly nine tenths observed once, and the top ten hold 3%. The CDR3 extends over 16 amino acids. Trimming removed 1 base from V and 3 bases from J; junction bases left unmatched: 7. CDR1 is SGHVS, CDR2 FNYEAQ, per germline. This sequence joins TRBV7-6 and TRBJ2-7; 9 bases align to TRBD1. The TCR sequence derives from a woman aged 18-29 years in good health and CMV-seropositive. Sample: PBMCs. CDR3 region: CASSLGGDRVLYEQYF. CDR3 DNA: TGTGCCAGCAGCTTAGGTGGGGACAGGGTACTCTACGAGCAGTACTTC.